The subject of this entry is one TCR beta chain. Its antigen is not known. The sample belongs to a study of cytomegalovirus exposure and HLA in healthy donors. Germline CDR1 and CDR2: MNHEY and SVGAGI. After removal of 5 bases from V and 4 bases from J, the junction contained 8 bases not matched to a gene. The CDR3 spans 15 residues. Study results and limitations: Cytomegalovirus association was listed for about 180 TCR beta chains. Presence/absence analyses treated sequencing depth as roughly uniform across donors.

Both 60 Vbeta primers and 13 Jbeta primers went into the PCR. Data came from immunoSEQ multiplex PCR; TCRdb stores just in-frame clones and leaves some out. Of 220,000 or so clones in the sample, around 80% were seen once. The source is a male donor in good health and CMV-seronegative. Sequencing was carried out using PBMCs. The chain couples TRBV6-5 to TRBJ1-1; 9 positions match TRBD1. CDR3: CASSKQGAVGTEAFF. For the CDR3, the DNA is TGTGCCAGCAGTAAACAGGGGGCTGTGGGCACTGAAGCTTTCTTT.